Following are 10 T cell receptor beta chains from one sample sequenced in a study of regulatory T cells in long-lasting Graves disease. Specified time point: persistent/refractory GD, antithyroid drugs over 5 years with positive TRAb. Scientists built the TCR library using RNA that was extracted from PBMCs. Arm-PCR of CDR3 regions with iRepertoire HTBI primers generated TCR beta libraries. TCRdb ran MiXCR on the multiplex PCR reads and lists one entry per CDR3 protein. The table records 300,000 to 350,000 distinct CDR3 sequences, about 18% of them present only once. This specimen consisted of peripheral blood mononuclear cells (PBMCs), obtained when the disease was refractory, from a patient treated with antithyroid drugs. The receptors shown here come from a female donor with Graves disease.

This clonotype was seen many times. The genes are TRBV7-8 and TRBJ2-7; D possibly uses TRBD1 or TRBD2 (6 bases each). The ends were cut back, 1 base at V and 3 bases at J, with 19 bases in the middle. The CDR3 loop spans 17 amino acids. Germline loops: CDR1 SGHVS, CDR2 FQNEAQ. In DNA form, the CDR3 reads TGTGCCAGCAGCTTAGGAGGGGGGTTGGGGGCTAACTACGAGCAGTACTTC. This sequence encodes CASSLGGGLGANYEQYF.

This clonotype was recorded many times. The chain couples TRBV7-2 to TRBJ2-2, with D possibly matching TRBD1 (6 bases). The CDR3 is 14 residues long. V was shortened by 5 bases and J by 1 base, with 8 bases between the two germline ends. Germline values: CDR1 SGHTA, CDR2 FQGNSA. The CDR3 region has the DNA TGTGCCAGCAGCAAGACAGGGAACACCGGGGAGCTGTTTTTT. Translation gives CASSKTGNTGELFF.

There are many counts of this clonotype. The chain recombines TRBV28 with TRBJ2-5; a weak D match, TRBD1 (5 bases). This CDR3 comprises 15 residues. With 5 bases removed from V and 2 bases from J, the gap between germline ends came to 15 bases. Germline lookup yields CDR1 MDHEN and CDR2 SYDVKM. The CDR3 is CASSLRQPGQETQYF. CDR3 nucleotide sequence: TGTGCCAGCAGTCTTAGACAGCCAGGACAAGAGACCCAGTACTTC.

This chain joins TRBV11-2 and TRBJ1-2; D remains ambiguous. V was clipped by 1 base and J by 1 base, with 19 bases between them. Germline lookup yields CDR1 SGHAT and CDR2 FQNNGV. The CDR3 covers 18 residues. CDR3 nucleotide sequence: TGTGCCAGCAGCTTAGGTTTTGGTGCGGCTCCAAATAACTATGGCTACACCTTC. Residues: CASSLGFGAAPNNYGYTF.

This clonotype was detected ten times or more. The CDR3 coding sequence is TGTGCCAGCAGCTTGCCCGCGGGACACTACTATGGCTACACCTTC. This encodes CASSLPAGHYYGYTF. This rearrangement joins TRBV7-2 to TRBJ1-2, with a possible D match to TRBD1 (6 bases). Germline values: CDR1 SGHTA, CDR2 FQGNSA. Trimming cost V 3 bases and J 3 bases, with 14 bases left between them. This CDR3 is 15 amino acids long.

This clonotype came up once. A read error may be the cause here, since a much bigger clone is one base away. The chain combines TRBV12-3 or TRBV12-4 with TRBJ2-5; tentatively, D is TRBD2 (6 bases). CDR3 length equals 13 residues. CDR3 DNA sequence: TGTGCCAGCAGATCCCGGAGGGGAGAGACCCAGCACTTC. This translates into CASRSRRGETQHF.

Ten or more counts support this clonotype. V gene TRBV7-8 combines with J gene TRBJ2-5; 12 positions agree with TRBD1. J lost 5 bases, V lost 4 bases, and 8 bases had no gene match. This CDR3 is 16 amino acids long. Germline CDR1 SGHVS, CDR2 FQNEAQ. The CDR3 protein is CASSSLGTGGRETQYF. The CDR3 bases are TGTGCCAGCAGCTCGCTCGGGACAGGGGGCCGGGAGACCCAGTACTTC.

This clonotype occurred many times. The rearrangement uses TRBV2 and TRBJ1-5, with 8 positions matching TRBD1. This CDR3 is 14 amino acids long. The V gene end was trimmed by 6 bases and the J gene end by 2 bases; junction bases not matched to a gene: 3. Germline assignment: CDR1 SNHLY and CDR2 FYNNEI. This CDR3 is CASSGQGGNQPQHF. For the CDR3, the DNA is TGTGCCAGCAGCGGACAGGGAGGCAATCAGCCCCAGCATTTT.

The chain has TRBV4-1 and TRBJ1-2; D uncertain. CDR3 length equals 15 residues. The V gene's germline CDR1 is MGHRA and CDR2 YSYEKL. V was cut by 0 bases and J by 7 bases, with 15 bases left in between. CDR3 loop: CASSQDRAGWGGYTF. The CDR3 nucleotides are TGCGCCAGCAGCCAAGATCGAGCGGGCTGGGGTGGCTACACCTTC.

This clonotype was observed a handful of times. The chain's CDR3 is CASSSPPGTGLGEKLFF. The CDR3 coding sequence is TGTGCCAGTAGCTCCCCCCCCGGGACAGGGTTAGGAGAAAAACTGTTTTTT. This rearrangement joins TRBV19 to TRBJ1-4; TRBD1 aligns across 9 bases. Germline V gives CDR1 LNHDA, CDR2 SQIVND (reference sequence). V dropped 6 bases and J dropped 8; count of bases not matched to a gene: 16. The CDR3 sequence is 17 residues long.